Listed below are T cell receptor beta chains from one sample, sequenced in a study of blood T cell repertoires in COVID-19. Only in-frame clones appear in the TCRdb table, and some are missing; sequencing was by immunoSEQ multiplex PCR. The profile shows over 30,000 clones, roughly nine tenths of them singletons. Sequenced material: peripheral blood. The receptors stem from a human donor in a cohort sampled during active COVID-19. The conserved cysteine and the conserved F or W are not part of the CDR3 here. D genes are given only for firm matches. The size field is filled for only some rows; it gives once, few, many or a size class.

j_gene	v_gene	d_gene	abundance	CDR3aa
TRBJ1-3	TRBV28	TRBD1	.	ASVGQGVANTIY
TRBJ2-1	TRBV6-4	TRBD2	.	ASSATPSGGYNEQF
TRBJ1-4	TRBV27	.	.	ASSRAGNEKLF
TRBJ2-1	TRBV24-1	TRBD2	.	ATSDLGSGGNEQF
TRBJ1-5	TRBV19	TRBD1	once	ASSETGEHQPQH
TRBJ1-2	TRBV9	.	.	ASNPTRGGDYGYT
TRBJ1-2	TRBV19	TRBD1	.	ASSTRQGRIEGYT
TRBJ2-3	TRBV7-2	.	.	ASSLAGGNTQY
TRBJ1-2	TRBV28	TRBD1	.	ASSPGQGPSYGYT
TRBJ1-5	TRBV28	.	.	ASRTEYSNQPQH
TRBJ1-5	TRBV11-3	.	.	ASSYGGRSNQPQH
TRBJ1-1	TRBV5-1	.	once	ASSSDGQNTEAF
TRBJ1-1	TRBV7-8	.	.	ASSLASGPGGTEAF
TRBJ1-6	TRBV5-1	TRBD1	.	ASSPGQGDSPLH
TRBJ2-1	TRBV11-2	.	.	ASSLAGVGEQF
TRBJ1-2	TRBV6-5	.	.	ASSEINYGYT
TRBJ1-3	TRBV11-3	.	.	ASSSGQFSGNTIY
TRBJ2-6	TRBV5-1	.	.	ASSLAPSSGANVLT